This entry features one T cell receptor (beta chain) sequence. Germline CDR1 is MDHEN and CDR2 is SYDVKM. The CDR3 length is 16 residues. Deletions cut 9 bases from V and 0 bases from J, with 15 bases between. Produced via immunoSEQ multiplex PCR; TCRdb's table is partial and in-frame only. Of approximately 250,000 clones in the sample, approximately 90% were seen once. This sample is part of a study of blood T cell repertoires in COVID-19. J is TRBJ1-6 and V is TRBV28, with D unclear. The receptor was isolated from a man aged 35 to 55 who had been exposed to COVID-19. The specimen sequenced was PBMCs or T cells enriched from blood (not recorded which). The CDR3 region is CASIYQGSSYNSPLHF. DNA for the CDR3: TGTGCCAGTATCTACCAAGGGAGCTCCTATAATTCACCCCTCCACTTT.